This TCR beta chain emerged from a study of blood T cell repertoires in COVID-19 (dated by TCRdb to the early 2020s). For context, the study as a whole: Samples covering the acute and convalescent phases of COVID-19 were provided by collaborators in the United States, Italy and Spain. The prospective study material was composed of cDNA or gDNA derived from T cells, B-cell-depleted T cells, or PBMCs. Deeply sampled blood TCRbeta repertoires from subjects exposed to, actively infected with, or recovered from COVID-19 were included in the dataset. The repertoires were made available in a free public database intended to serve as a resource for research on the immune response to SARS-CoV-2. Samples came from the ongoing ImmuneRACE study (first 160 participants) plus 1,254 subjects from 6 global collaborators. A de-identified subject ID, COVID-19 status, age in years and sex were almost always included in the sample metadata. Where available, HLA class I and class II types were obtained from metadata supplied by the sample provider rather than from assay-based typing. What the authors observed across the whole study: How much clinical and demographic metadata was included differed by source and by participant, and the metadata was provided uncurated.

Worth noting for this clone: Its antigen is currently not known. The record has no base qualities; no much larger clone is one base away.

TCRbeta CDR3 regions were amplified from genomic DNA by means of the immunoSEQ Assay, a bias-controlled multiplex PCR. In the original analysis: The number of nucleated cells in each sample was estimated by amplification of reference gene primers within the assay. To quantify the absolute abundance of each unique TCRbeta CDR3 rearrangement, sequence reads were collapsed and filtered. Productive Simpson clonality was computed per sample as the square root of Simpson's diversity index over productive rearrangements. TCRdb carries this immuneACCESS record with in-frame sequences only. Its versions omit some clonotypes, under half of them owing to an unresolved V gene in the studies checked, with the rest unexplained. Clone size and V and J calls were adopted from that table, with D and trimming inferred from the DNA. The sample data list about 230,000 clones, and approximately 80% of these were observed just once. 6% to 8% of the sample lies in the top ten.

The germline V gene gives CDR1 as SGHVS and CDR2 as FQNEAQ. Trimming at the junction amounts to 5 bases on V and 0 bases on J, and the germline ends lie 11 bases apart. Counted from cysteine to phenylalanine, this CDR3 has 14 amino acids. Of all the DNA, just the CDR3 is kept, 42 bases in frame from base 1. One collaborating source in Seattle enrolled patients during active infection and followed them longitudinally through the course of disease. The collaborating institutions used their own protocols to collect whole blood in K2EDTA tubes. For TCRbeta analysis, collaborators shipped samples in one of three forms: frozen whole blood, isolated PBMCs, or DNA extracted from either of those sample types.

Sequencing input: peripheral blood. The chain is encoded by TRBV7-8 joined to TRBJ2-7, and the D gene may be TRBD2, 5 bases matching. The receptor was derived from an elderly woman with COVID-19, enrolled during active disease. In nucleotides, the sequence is TGTGCCAGCAGCGCGAGAGGGCGCTCCTACGAGCAGTACTTC. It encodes CASSARGRSYEQYF.